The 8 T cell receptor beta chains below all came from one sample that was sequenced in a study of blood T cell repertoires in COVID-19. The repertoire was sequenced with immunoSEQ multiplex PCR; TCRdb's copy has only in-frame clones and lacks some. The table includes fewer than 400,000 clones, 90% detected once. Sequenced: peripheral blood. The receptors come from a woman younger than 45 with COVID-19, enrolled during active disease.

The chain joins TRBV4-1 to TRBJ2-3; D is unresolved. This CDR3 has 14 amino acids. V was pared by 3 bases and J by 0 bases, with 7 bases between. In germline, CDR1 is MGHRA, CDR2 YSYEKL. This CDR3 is CASSQERSTDTQYF. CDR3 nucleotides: TGCGCCAGCAGCCAGGAGCGTAGCACAGATACGCAGTATTTT.

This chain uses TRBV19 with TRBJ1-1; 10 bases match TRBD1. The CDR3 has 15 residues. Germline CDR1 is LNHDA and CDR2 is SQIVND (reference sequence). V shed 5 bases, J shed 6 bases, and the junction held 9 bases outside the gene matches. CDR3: CASSARTGGFAEAFF. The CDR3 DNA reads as TGTGCCAGTAGTGCCCGGACAGGGGGATTCGCTGAAGCTTTCTTT.

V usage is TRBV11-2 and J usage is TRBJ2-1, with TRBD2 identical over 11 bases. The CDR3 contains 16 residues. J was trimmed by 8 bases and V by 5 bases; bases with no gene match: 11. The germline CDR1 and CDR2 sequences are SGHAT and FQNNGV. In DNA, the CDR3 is TGTGCCAGCAGCCTTAGGAGACTAGCGGGATTAGATGAGCAGTTCTTC. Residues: CASSLRRLAGLDEQFF.

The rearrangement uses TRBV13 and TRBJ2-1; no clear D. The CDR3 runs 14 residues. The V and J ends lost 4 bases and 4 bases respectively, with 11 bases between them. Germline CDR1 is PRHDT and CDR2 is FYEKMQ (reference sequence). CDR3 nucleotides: TGTGCCAGCAGCTCCAGACTGGATTACAATGAGCAGTTCTTC. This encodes CASSSRLDYNEQFF.

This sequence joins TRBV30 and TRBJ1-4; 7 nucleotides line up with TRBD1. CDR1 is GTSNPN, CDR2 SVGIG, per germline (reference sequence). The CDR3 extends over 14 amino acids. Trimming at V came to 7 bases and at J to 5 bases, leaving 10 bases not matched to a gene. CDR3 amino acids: CASTSGTVNEKLFF. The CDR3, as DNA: TGTGCCTCAACTTCCGGGACAGTAAATGAAAAACTGTTTTTT.

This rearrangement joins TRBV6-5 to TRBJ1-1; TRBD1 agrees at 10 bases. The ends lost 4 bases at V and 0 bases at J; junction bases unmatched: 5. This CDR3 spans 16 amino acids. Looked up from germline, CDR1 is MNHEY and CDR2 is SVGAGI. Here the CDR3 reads CASSSGQGFMNTEAFF. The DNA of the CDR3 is TGTGCCAGCAGTTCGGGACAGGGGTTTATGAACACTGAAGCTTTCTTT.

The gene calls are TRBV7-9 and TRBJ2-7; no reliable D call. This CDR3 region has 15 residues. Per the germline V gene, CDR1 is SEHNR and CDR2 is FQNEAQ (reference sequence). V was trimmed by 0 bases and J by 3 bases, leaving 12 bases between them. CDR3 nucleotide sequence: TGTGCCAGCAGCTTAGCTACAAAAGAAGACTACGAGCAGTACTTC. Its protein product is CASSLATKEDYEQYF.

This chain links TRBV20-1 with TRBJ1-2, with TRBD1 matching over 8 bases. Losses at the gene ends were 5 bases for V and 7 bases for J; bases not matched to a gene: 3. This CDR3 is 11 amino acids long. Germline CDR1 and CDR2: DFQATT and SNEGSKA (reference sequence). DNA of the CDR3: TGCAGTGCTGAGGGACAGGCTGGCTACACCTTC. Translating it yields CSAEGQAGYTF.